These T cell receptor beta chains were read from a single sample in a study of T cell responses to AZD1222 COVID-19 vaccine. Generated by immunoSEQ multiplex PCR, the TCRdb table keeps only in-frame clones and is missing some. Of 60,000 to 65,000 clones in the sample, over 60% were seen once. Material: peripheral blood, obtained on day 0 of AZD1222 vaccination. These receptors were collected from an adult in good health. CDR3s include the opening cysteine and the closing phenylalanine or tryptophan. Fields, in order: D gene, V gene, clone size, J gene, CDR3 DNA, CDR3 protein. The D gene is left open where the match is weak. Size is omitted from some rows. Given values are once, few, many or a class for expanded clones.

d_gene: .; v_gene: TRBV7-2; abundance: .; j_gene: TRBJ1-3; CDR3nt: TGTGCCAGCAGCCCCCAGGGGACCTCGAAACAACCCATATATTTT; CDR3aa: CASSPQGTSKQPIYF
d_gene: TRBD2; v_gene: TRBV5-1; abundance: .; j_gene: TRBJ2-7; CDR3nt: TGCGCCAGCAGCTTCAGGTCGGGACTAGCCCTCAGCTCCTACGAGCAGTACTTC; CDR3aa: CASSFRSGLALSSYEQYF
d_gene: .; v_gene: TRBV11-2; abundance: .; j_gene: TRBJ1-4; CDR3nt: TGTGCCAGCAGCCGAATCCTCTCCGCAACTAATGAAAAACTGTTTTTT; CDR3aa: CASSRILSATNEKLFF
d_gene: .; v_gene: TRBV11-2; abundance: .; j_gene: TRBJ1-6; CDR3nt: TGTGCCAGCAGCGGACCATTGGATTCACCCCTCCACTTT; CDR3aa: CASSGPLDSPLHF
d_gene: .; v_gene: TRBV12-3/TRBV12-4; abundance: .; j_gene: TRBJ2-1; CDR3nt: TGTGCCAGCAGTTTTGGCAATGAGCAGTTCTTC; CDR3aa: CASSFGNEQFF
d_gene: TRBD1; v_gene: TRBV7-6; abundance: .; j_gene: TRBJ1-6; CDR3nt: TGTGCCAGCAGCTCGGGACAGATTAATTCACCCCTCCACTTT; CDR3aa: CASSSGQINSPLHF
d_gene: .; v_gene: TRBV4-1; abundance: few; j_gene: TRBJ1-1; CDR3nt: TGCGCCAGCAGCCAAGCCAGGGACACTGAAGCTTTCTTT; CDR3aa: CASSQARDTEAFF
d_gene: .; v_gene: TRBV5-8; abundance: few; j_gene: TRBJ1-2; CDR3nt: TGTGCCAGCAGCTTGGGCCTGGAGACCCTCTATGGCTACACCTTC; CDR3aa: CASSLGLETLYGYTF
d_gene: .; v_gene: TRBV9; abundance: few; j_gene: TRBJ1-6; CDR3nt: TGTGCCAGCAGCAAGGGGAGGGTGGGTTCACCCCTCCACTTT; CDR3aa: CASSKGRVGSPLHF
d_gene: .; v_gene: TRBV4-2; abundance: few; j_gene: TRBJ2-3; CDR3nt: TGTGCCAGCAGCCCCCCGGGGGCCCAAACAGATACGCAGTATTTT; CDR3aa: CASSPPGAQTDTQYF
d_gene: TRBD1; v_gene: TRBV5-8; abundance: .; j_gene: TRBJ2-7; CDR3nt: TGTGCCAGCAGCTTGGGACAACAGGGGGCCTCCTACGAGCAGTACTTC; CDR3aa: CASSLGQQGASYEQYF
d_gene: .; v_gene: TRBV7-8; abundance: .; j_gene: TRBJ1-1; CDR3nt: TGTGCCAGCAGCCGCGGGACTGAAGCTTTCTTT; CDR3aa: CASSRGTEAFF
d_gene: .; v_gene: TRBV6-5; abundance: medium-sized; j_gene: TRBJ1-1; CDR3nt: TGTGCCAGCATACAAAACACTGAAGCTTTCTTT; CDR3aa: CASIQNTEAFF
d_gene: TRBD1; v_gene: TRBV27; abundance: once; j_gene: TRBJ1-3; CDR3nt: TGTGCCAGCAGTCTCACAGGGGCCCTCTGGAAAAACACCATATATTTT; CDR3aa: CASSLTGALWKNTIYF
d_gene: .; v_gene: TRBV5-4; abundance: .; j_gene: TRBJ1-3; CDR3nt: TGTGCCAGCAGCTTGTCGGACACCAGCTCTGGAAACACCATATATTTT; CDR3aa: CASSLSDTSSGNTIYF
d_gene: .; v_gene: TRBV7-2; abundance: .; j_gene: TRBJ1-5; CDR3nt: TGTGCCAGCAGCCGCGGACAGAAGGGCAGCAATCAGCCCCAGCATTTT; CDR3aa: CASSRGQKGSNQPQHF
d_gene: .; v_gene: TRBV12-3/TRBV12-4; abundance: .; j_gene: TRBJ1-1; CDR3nt: TGTGCCAGCAGTTTGGACGTGGGCACTGAAGCTTTCTTT; CDR3aa: CASSLDVGTEAFF
d_gene: .; v_gene: TRBV6-5; abundance: .; j_gene: TRBJ2-1; CDR3nt: TGTGCCAGCAGTTACGGGCAGGACGAGCAGTTCTTC; CDR3aa: CASSYGQDEQFF
d_gene: .; v_gene: TRBV4-3; abundance: few; j_gene: TRBJ2-7; CDR3nt: TGCGCCAGCAGCCAAGGGGTGGGGTTCCCCTACGAGCAGTACTTC; CDR3aa: CASSQGVGFPYEQYF
d_gene: .; v_gene: TRBV19; abundance: .; j_gene: TRBJ2-7; CDR3nt: TGTGCCAGTAGTCCTGGGGCAGGGAGCTCCTACGAGCAGTACTTC; CDR3aa: CASSPGAGSSYEQYF
d_gene: .; v_gene: TRBV29-1; abundance: few; j_gene: TRBJ1-1; CDR3nt: TGCAGCGTTGATTCGAACACTGAAGCTTTCTTT; CDR3aa: CSVDSNTEAFF
d_gene: .; v_gene: TRBV19; abundance: .; j_gene: TRBJ1-2; CDR3nt: TGTGCCGTTTTGTCCCGGGACGTAGAAGCCTATGGCTACACCTTC; CDR3aa: CAVLSRDVEAYGYTF
d_gene: .; v_gene: TRBV7-9; abundance: few; j_gene: TRBJ1-1; CDR3nt: TGTGCCAGCAGCGAGAGGGGTTCTGAAGCTTTCTTT; CDR3aa: CASSERGSEAFF
d_gene: TRBD1; v_gene: TRBV25-1; abundance: .; j_gene: TRBJ1-2; CDR3nt: TGTGCCAGCAGTGACCCCTACAGGGGGCAAGATGGCTACACCTTC; CDR3aa: CASSDPYRGQDGYTF
d_gene: TRBD1; v_gene: TRBV18; abundance: once; j_gene: TRBJ1-4; CDR3nt: TGTGCCAGCTCACCCGGCCGGGACAGAAATGAAAAACTGTTTTTT; CDR3aa: CASSPGRDRNEKLFF
d_gene: .; v_gene: TRBV10-3; abundance: .; j_gene: TRBJ1-2; CDR3nt: TGTGCCATCAGTGACGGGTCCCGGGATGAATTCTATGGCTACACCTTC; CDR3aa: CAISDGSRDEFYGYTF
d_gene: TRBD1; v_gene: TRBV5-6; abundance: .; j_gene: TRBJ2-3; CDR3nt: TGTGCCACCAAACGACAGGGAAGCACAGATACGCAGTATTTT; CDR3aa: CATKRQGSTDTQYF
d_gene: .; v_gene: TRBV27; abundance: .; j_gene: TRBJ1-2; CDR3nt: TGTGCCAGCAGTTTTGGTCCACCCAGTAGCGGCACTAACTATGGCTACACCTTC; CDR3aa: CASSFGPPSSGTNYGYTF
d_gene: .; v_gene: TRBV14; abundance: .; j_gene: TRBJ2-1; CDR3nt: TGTGCCAGCAGCCAAGACAGCAATGAGCAGTTCTTC; CDR3aa: CASSQDSNEQFF
d_gene: .; v_gene: TRBV4-1; abundance: few; j_gene: TRBJ1-1; CDR3nt: TGCGCCAGCAGCCAAGATCCGGGGGCGGATACTGAAGCTTTCTTT; CDR3aa: CASSQDPGADTEAFF